What follows is one TCR beta chain and its context. Other DNA sequences within the sample encode an identical CDR3. These data originate in a study of control samples from healthy donors and cancer patients. Germline loops: CDR1 MNHEY, CDR2 SVGAGI. Trimming removed 4 bases from V and 4 bases from J; junction bases left unmatched: 1. The CDR3 runs 13 residues. Method: immunoSEQ multiplex PCR; TCRdb's copy keeps in-frame clones and lacks some. Among under 450,000 clones listed, about 93% were seen once. Sequenced sample: PBMCs. The V gene is TRBV6-5, the J gene TRBJ1-1; 9 bases agree with TRBD1. The sequence was obtained from a man aged 40-50 years with head and neck cancer. CDR3: CASSSTGGTEAFF. In nucleotides, the CDR3 is TGTGCCAGCAGTTCGACAGGGGGCACTGAAGCTTTCTTT.